This T cell receptor beta chain comes out of a study of OX40 agonist ivuxolimab in advanced cancers. The overall study: Patients were treated with intravenous ivuxolimab, dosed at 0.01 to 10 mg/kg and infused every 2 weeks. Head and neck, renal cell, melanoma or hepatocellular carcinoma were the cancers that dose-escalation patients had.

The protocol was immunoSEQ multiplex PCR, while the TCRdb copy is restricted to in-frame clones and leaves out a portion. This table has around 24,000 clones, less than 90% appearing once. V was clipped by 5 bases and J by 6 bases; unmatched bases: 7. Per germline, CDR1 SGHTA and CDR2 FQGTGA. CDR3 length: 14 amino acids. This TCR derives from an adult with an advanced solid tumor such as melanoma, head and neck, liver or kidney cancer. The rearrangement uses TRBV7-3 and TRBJ2-7; 10 bases fit TRBD2. The material sequenced was CD4+ or CD8+ T cells sorted from blood, taken in a trial of the OX40 agonist ivuxolimab. The CDR3 here is CASSPSGTSVEQYF. In DNA form, the CDR3 reads TGTGCCAGCAGCCCCTCCGGGACTAGCGTCGAGCAGTACTTC.